This TCR beta chain was sequenced during a study of glioma-infiltrating T cells. The study's findings and limits: Tissue and blood shared very few CDR3 sequences. Above-expected tissue-blood divergence occurred in all gliomas, most in low-grade ones.

For this clonotype: Its antigen is not identified. Possible read error: a much larger clone is one base away.

Amplification of TCR alpha and beta CDR3 regions from RNA used iRepertoire nested multiplex PCR. Tissue mRNA or PBMC total RNA, 100-400 ng, went into one-step reverse transcription and amplification. TCRdb passed the multiplex PCR reads through MiXCR, listing each CDR3 protein once. This table holds about 130,000 distinct CDR3 sequences, roughly a quarter found once. From germline, CDR1 is DFQATT and CDR2 SNEGSKA (reference sequence). Trimming removed 7 bases at V and 4 bases at J, with 16 bases between. The CDR3 has 14 residues. The V call is TRBV20-1, the J call TRBJ2-2; D is tentatively TRBD1 or TRBD2 (5 bases each). Sequenced sample: glioma tissue, nonneoplastic brain tissue, or PBMCs (not recorded which). The sequence was collected from a human donor with low-grade glioma or glioblastoma, undergoing nonglioma brain surgery, or in good health (not recorded which). The DNA for the CDR3 is TGCAGTGGTACCCTGTCAGGGAGCACCGGGGAGCTGTTTTTT. Amino acid sequence: CSGTLSGSTGELFF.